This T cell receptor beta chain was documented in a study of technical replicates of blood from several donors. Clones were sequenced by immunoSEQ multiplex PCR, and TCRdb holds only the in-frame ones, with some missing. Of 80,000 or so clones in the sample, around 96% were seen once. This CDR3 has 13 residues. The V gene's germline CDR1 is GTSNPN and CDR2 SVGIG (reference sequence). V shed 4 bases and J shed 5 bases, with 14 bases lying between them. Material for sequencing was T cells isolated from PBMCs. The TCR originated in a human donor in good health. V is TRBV30 and J is TRBJ1-1; D is unresolved. The CDR3 DNA reads TGTGCCTGGATTACGGTGGTGAGAACTGAAGCTTTCTTT. Translated, it gives CAWITVVRTEAFF.